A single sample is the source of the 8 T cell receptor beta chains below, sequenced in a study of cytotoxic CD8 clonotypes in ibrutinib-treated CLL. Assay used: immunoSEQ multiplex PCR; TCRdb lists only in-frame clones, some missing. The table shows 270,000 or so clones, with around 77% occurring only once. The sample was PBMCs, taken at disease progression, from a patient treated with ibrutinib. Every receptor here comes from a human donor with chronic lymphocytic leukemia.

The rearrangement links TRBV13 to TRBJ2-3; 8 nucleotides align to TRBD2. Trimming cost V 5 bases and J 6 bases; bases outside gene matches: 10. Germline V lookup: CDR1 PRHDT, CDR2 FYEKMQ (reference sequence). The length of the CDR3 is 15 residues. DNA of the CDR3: TGTGCCAGCAGCCCCCGGGGGGGCCAAAAGGATACGCAGTATTTT. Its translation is CASSPRGGQKDTQYF.

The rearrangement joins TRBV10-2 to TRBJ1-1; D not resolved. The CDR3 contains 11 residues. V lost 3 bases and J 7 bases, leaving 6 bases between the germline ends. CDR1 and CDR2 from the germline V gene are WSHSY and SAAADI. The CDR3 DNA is TGCGCCAGCAGTGATTGGGGTGAAGCTTTCTTT. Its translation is CASSDWGEAFF.

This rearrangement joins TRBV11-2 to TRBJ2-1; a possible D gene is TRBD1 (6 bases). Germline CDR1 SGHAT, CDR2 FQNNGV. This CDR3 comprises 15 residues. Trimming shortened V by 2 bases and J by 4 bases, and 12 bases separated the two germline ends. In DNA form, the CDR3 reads TGTGCCAGCAGCTTAAAAACAGGGATATACAATGAGCAGTTCTTC. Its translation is CASSLKTGIYNEQFF.

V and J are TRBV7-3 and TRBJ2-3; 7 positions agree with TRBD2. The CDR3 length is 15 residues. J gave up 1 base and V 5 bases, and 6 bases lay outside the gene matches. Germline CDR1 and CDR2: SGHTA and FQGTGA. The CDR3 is CASSPRLAGTDTQYF. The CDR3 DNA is TGTGCCAGCAGCCCCCGACTAGCAGGCACAGATACGCAGTATTTT.

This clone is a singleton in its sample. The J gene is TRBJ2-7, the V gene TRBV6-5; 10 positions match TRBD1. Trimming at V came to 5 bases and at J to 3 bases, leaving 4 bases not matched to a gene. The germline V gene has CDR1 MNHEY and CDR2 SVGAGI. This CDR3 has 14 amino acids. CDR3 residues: CASSLTGGFYEQYF. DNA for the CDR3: TGTGCCAGCAGTCTGACAGGGGGCTTCTACGAGCAGTACTTC.

The CDR3 nucleotides are TGTGCCATCAGTGAGTCGTATGGGATAGGACGCGGCTCTGGAAACACCATATATTTT. Translation: CAISESYGIGRGSGNTIYF. This chain connects TRBV10-3 to TRBJ1-3; D is undetermined. The germline V and J ends were trimmed by 0 bases and 0 bases, with 18 bases remaining between them. Germline CDR1 and CDR2: ENHRY and SYGVKD. The CDR3 length is 19 residues.

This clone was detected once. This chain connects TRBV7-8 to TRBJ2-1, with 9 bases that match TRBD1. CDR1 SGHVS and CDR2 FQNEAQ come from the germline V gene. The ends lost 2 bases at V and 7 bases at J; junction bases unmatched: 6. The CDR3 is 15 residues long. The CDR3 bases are TGTGCCAGCAGCTTAAAACGGGACAGGGTAAATGAGCAGTTCTTC. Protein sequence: CASSLKRDRVNEQFF.

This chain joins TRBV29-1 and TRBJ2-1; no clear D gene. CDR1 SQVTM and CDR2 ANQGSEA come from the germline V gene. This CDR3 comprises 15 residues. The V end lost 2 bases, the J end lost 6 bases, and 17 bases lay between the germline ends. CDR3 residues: CSVEMWRESRNEQFF. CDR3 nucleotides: TGCAGCGTTGAAATGTGGCGAGAATCGCGCAATGAGCAGTTCTTC.